This TCR beta chain was recovered during a study of blood T cell repertoires in COVID-19. Looking at the study overall: Collection of acute and convalescent COVID-19 samples took place in the United States, Italy and Spain. In each case, the material was cDNA or gDNA derived from T cells, B-cell-depleted T cells, or PBMCs.

As processed by the authors: Reference gene primer amplification gave nucleated cell count estimates. Using immunoSEQ multiplex PCR, the repertoire was profiled, and TCRdb retains in-frame clones only, with some absent. D and trimming were read from the DNA, whereas the V and J calls and clone size are those reported in that table. The sample consists of tens of thousands of clones, about 86% of them appearing once. The CDR3 is 16 amino acids. Germline V lookup: CDR1 SGHRS, CDR2 YFSETQ. V was clipped by 0 bases and J by 4 bases, with 14 bases between them. The J gene is TRBJ2-1, the V gene TRBV5-1; TRBD2 might be the D (5 bases). This sequence was found in a woman between 55 and 75 years old with acute or convalescent COVID-19. Sequences were obtained from peripheral blood. The CDR3 region is CASSLDPSGVYNEQFF. Here the CDR3 DNA reads TGCGCCAGCAGCTTGGATCCATCCGGGGTTTACAATGAGCAGTTCTTC. Looking up the rest from reference TRBV5-1 and TRBJ2-1 gives the full variable domain: KAGVTQTPRYLIKTRGQQVTLSCSPISGHRSVSWYQQTPGQGLQFLFEYFSETQRNKGNFPGRFSGRQFSNSRSEMNVSTLELGDSALYLCASSLDPSGVYNEQFFGPGTRLTVL.